These 18 T cell receptor beta chains were sequenced from one sample in a study of T cells in Graves' hyperthyroidism and ophthalmopathy. Amplification of TCR beta CDR3 regions was performed using RNA transcripts as template. First-round RT-PCR of the TCR CDR3 relied on the HTBI primer set. TCRdb re-called the multiplex PCR reads through MiXCR, storing one row per CDR3 protein. The profile shows 300,000 to 400,000 distinct CDR3 sequences, around 20% of them singletons. The sample was blood. These receptors came from a woman aged 45-60 years with Graves' hyperthyroidism.

This clonotype was counted at least ten times. V is TRBV30 and J is TRBJ2-7; D could derive from TRBD1 or TRBD2 (6 bases each). Germline-derived CDR1 and CDR2 are GTSNPN and SVGIG (reference sequence). CDR3 length: 17 residues. The germline V and J ends were trimmed by 0 bases and 1 base, with 19 bases remaining between them. This CDR3 is CAWSVRGQGAESYEQYF. For the CDR3, the DNA is TGTGCCTGGAGTGTACGGGGGCAGGGCGCTGAATCCTACGAGCAGTACTTC.

This clonotype was picked up many times. This sequence joins TRBV20-1 and TRBJ2-5; D is unclear. The germline V gene has CDR1 DFQATT and CDR2 SNEGSKA (reference sequence). Trimming cost V 1 base and J 5 bases, with 8 bases left between them. The CDR3 length is 12 residues. In DNA, the CDR3 is TGCAGTGCTAGAGGCGCCGCGGAGACCCAGTACTTC. Translation gives CSARGAAETQYF.

The chain uses TRBV28 and TRBJ2-1, with 9 bases matching TRBD2. The ends lost 3 bases at V and 5 bases at J; junction bases unmatched: 8. Germline CDR1 reads MDHEN; CDR2 reads SYDVKM. The CDR3 contains 16 residues. CDR3 coding DNA: TGTGCCAGCAGTTTCTCCCAGCGGGGGGACAACAATGAGCAGTTCTTC. Encoded protein: CASSFSQRGDNNEQFF.

This clonotype was recorded many times. The rearrangement joins TRBV7-3 to TRBJ2-3; D is undetermined. The CDR3 runs to 12 residues. Germline assignment: CDR1 SGHTA and CDR2 FQGTGA. Between the trimmed V and J ends, which lost 5 bases and 0 bases, there was a span of 3 bases. The CDR3 bases are TGTGCCAGCAGCGAGAGCACAGATACGCAGTATTTT. It encodes CASSESTDTQYF.

This clonotype was seen repeatedly, ten times or more. This chain joins TRBV12-3 or TRBV12-4 and TRBJ1-2, with 9 bases lining up with TRBD1. CDR3 length equals 14 residues. Trimming cost V 5 bases and J 8 bases; bases outside gene matches: 9. The CDR3 is CASSPQQGAGGYTF. CDR3 coding DNA: TGTGCCAGCAGTCCTCAACAGGGGGCCGGGGGCTACACCTTC.

This clonotype was recorded at least ten times. V and J are TRBV3-1 and TRBJ1-2, with a weak D call TRBD1 (5 bases). V dropped 1 base and J dropped 8 bases, with 11 bases sitting between them. The CDR3 length is 13 residues. CDR1 is LGHDT, CDR2 YNNKEL, per germline (reference sequence). CDR3 protein: CASSQGAGRGYTF. CDR3 sequence (DNA): TGTGCCAGCAGCCAAGGGGCAGGGCGCGGCTACACCTTC.

The genes are TRBV20-1 and TRBJ2-7; the D gene is possibly TRBD1 (5 bases). The CDR3 runs 13 residues. The germline V gene encodes CDR1 DFQATT and CDR2 SNEGSKA (reference sequence). CDR3 residues: CSVAPGNSYEQYF. The DNA for the CDR3 is TGCAGCGTTGCTCCAGGGAACTCCTACGAGCAGTACTTC.

This clonotype was seen repeatedly, ten times or more. The chain combines TRBV2 with TRBJ2-7; D is unclear. Germline V gene sequence: CDR1 SNHLY, CDR2 FYNNEI. The V end was cut by 7 bases, the J end by 5 bases, with 18 bases between. This CDR3 region has 14 residues. CDR3 sequence: CASTPTNREDEQYF. The CDR3 DNA sequence: TGTGCCAGCACCCCCACAAACCGCGAAGACGAGCAGTACTTC.

The J gene is TRBJ2-7, the V gene TRBV11-2, with TRBD1 as a possible D gene (6 bases). The germline CDR1 and CDR2 sequences are SGHAT and FQNNGV. With 1 base removed from V and 6 bases from J, the gap between germline ends came to 10 bases. This CDR3 spans 13 amino acids. In DNA form, the CDR3 reads TGTGCCAGCAGCTTAGGCCACAGGGTCGAGCAGTACTTC. Translating gives CASSLGHRVEQYF.

The chain has TRBV2 and TRBJ1-2; the D is unclear. The CDR3 sequence is 13 residues long. V lost 11 bases and J 3 bases, leaving 16 bases between the germline ends. Germline lookup yields CDR1 SNHLY and CDR2 FYNNEI. This chain's CDR3 is CARNSLRHYGYTF. For the CDR3, the DNA is TGTGCCCGAAACTCCCTCCGACACTATGGCTACACCTTC.

In this sample, this clonotype turned up many times. This chain uses TRBV7-3 with TRBJ2-5; no firm D call. The V end lost 4 bases, the J end lost 5 bases, and 14 bases lay between the germline ends. The CDR3 loop spans 14 amino acids. Germline loops: CDR1 SGHTA, CDR2 FQGTGA. CDR3 in DNA: TGTGCCAGCAGCTCGTCCGGGCAAGCGGAGACCCAGTACTTC. It yields the protein CASSSSGQAETQYF.

This clonotype was counted ten times or more. V and J are TRBV20-1 and TRBJ1-2, with D maybe TRBD1 (5 bases). Trimming cost V 0 bases and J 4 bases, with 15 bases left between them. CDR3 length: 15 residues. CDR1 is DFQATT and CDR2 is SNEGSKA in the germline V gene (reference sequence). CDR3 residues: CSARDPQGVRYGYTF. CDR3 in DNA: TGCAGTGCTAGAGATCCCCAGGGAGTTCGCTATGGCTACACCTTC.

In this sample, this clonotype turned up many times. V usage is TRBV7-8 and J usage is TRBJ2-7, with 12 positions matching TRBD2. The trim removed 5 bases at V and 4 bases at J, leaving 9 bases unmatched. The CDR3 is 16 amino acids. Germline loops: CDR1 SGHVS, CDR2 FQNEAQ. The DNA for the CDR3 is TGTGCCAGCAGCCCCAAGACTAGCGGGAGTGGGTACGAGCAGTACTTC. This sequence encodes CASSPKTSGSGYEQYF.

This clonotype has ten or more counts. V usage is TRBV2 and J usage is TRBJ1-3; 11 positions agree with TRBD1. This CDR3 is built from 15 residues. Germline CDR1 reads SNHLY; CDR2 reads FYNNEI. Trimming cost V 8 bases and J 1 base; bases outside gene matches: 4. CDR3 protein: CASAGTGGSGNTIYF. The CDR3, as DNA: TGTGCCAGCGCGGGGACAGGGGGATCTGGAAACACCATATATTTT.

In its sample, this clonotype was seen many times. The chain links TRBV6-5 to TRBJ1-1; D gene unclear. Germline assignment: CDR1 MNHEY and CDR2 SVGAGI. The V gene lost 2 bases and the J gene lost 2 bases, with 3 bases spanning the gap. CDR3 size: 12 residues. CDR3 DNA sequence: TGTGCCAGCAGTTACAGAAACACTGAAGCTTTCTTT. It specifies CASSYRNTEAFF.

Ten or more counts support this clonotype. V usage is TRBV5-6 and J usage is TRBJ1-2; D remains unclear. CDR3 length: 12 amino acids. V lost 5 bases to trimming and J lost 4 bases, with 9 bases between them. The germline V gene encodes CDR1 SGHDT and CDR2 YYEEEE. CDR3 region: CASSLLGYGYTF. The CDR3 DNA sequence: TGTGCCAGCAGTTTATTGGGCTATGGCTACACCTTC. The full variable domain, completed using reference TRBV5-6 and TRBJ1-2, is DAGVTQSPTHLIKTRGQQVTLRCSPKSGHDTVSWYQQALGQGPQFIFQYYEEEERQRGNFPDRFSGHQFPNYSSELNVNALLLGDSALYLCASSLLGYGYTFGSGTRLTVV.

This clonotype was seen at least ten times. This chain connects TRBV6-2 or TRBV6-3 to TRBJ2-3, with 9 bases identical to TRBD2. CDR1 is MNHEY, CDR2 SVGEGT, per germline. The CDR3 extends over 16 amino acids. V lost 2 bases to trimming and J lost 9 bases; unmatched junction nucleotides: 12. CDR3 amino acids: CASSYRGGGAGGTQYF. In nucleotides, the CDR3 is TGTGCCAGCAGTTACAGGGGCGGGGGGGCCGGAGGCACGCAGTATTTT.

V and J are TRBV28 and TRBJ2-7; TRBD1 matches at 9 bases. Germline CDR1 reads MDHEN; CDR2 reads SYDVKM. The CDR3 extends over 15 amino acids. V was pared by 5 bases and J by 2 bases, with 7 bases of the junction left unmatched. The CDR3 region is CASSATTGGAYEQYF. The CDR3 DNA is TGTGCCAGCAGTGCCACGACAGGGGGGGCCTACGAGCAGTACTTC. Full variable domain (rest looked up from reference TRBV28 and TRBJ2-7): DVKVTQSSRYLVKRTGEKVFLECVQDMDHENMFWYRQDPGLGLRLIYFSYDVKMKEKGDIPEGYSVSREKKERFSLILESASTNQTSMYLCASSATTGGAYEQYFGPGTRLTVT.